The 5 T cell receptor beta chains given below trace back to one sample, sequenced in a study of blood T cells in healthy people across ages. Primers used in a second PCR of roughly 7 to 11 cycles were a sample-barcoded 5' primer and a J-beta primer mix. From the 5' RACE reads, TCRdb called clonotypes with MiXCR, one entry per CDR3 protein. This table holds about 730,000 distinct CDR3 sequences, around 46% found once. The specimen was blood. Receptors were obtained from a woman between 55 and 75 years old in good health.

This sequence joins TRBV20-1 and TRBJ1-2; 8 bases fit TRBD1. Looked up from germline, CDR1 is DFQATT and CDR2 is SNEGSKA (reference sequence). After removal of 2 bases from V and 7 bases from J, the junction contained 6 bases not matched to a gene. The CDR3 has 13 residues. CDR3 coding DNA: TGCAGTGCTAGACAAACCGGGACAGGTGGCTACACCTTC. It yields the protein CSARQTGTGGYTF.

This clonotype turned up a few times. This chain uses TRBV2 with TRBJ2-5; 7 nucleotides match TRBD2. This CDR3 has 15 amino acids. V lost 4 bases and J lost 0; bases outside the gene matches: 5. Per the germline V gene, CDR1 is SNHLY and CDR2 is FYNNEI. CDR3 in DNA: TGTGCCAGCAGTGTTCGGGACTACAACCAAGAGACCCAGTACTTC. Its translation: CASSVRDYNQETQYF.

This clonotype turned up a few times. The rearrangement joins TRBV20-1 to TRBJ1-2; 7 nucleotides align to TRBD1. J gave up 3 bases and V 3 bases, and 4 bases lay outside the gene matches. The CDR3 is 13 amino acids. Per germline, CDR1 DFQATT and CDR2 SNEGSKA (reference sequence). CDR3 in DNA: TGCAGTGCTAGCGGGACAGATTACTATGGCTACACCTTC. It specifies CSASGTDYYGYTF.

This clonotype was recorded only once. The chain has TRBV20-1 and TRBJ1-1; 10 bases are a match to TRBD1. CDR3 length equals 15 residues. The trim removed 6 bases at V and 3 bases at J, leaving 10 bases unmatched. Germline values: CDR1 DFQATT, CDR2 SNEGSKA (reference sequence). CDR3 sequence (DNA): TGCAGTGCCCCGAGACAGGGGGCGGGGGACACTGAAGCTTTCTTT. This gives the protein CSAPRQGAGDTEAFF.

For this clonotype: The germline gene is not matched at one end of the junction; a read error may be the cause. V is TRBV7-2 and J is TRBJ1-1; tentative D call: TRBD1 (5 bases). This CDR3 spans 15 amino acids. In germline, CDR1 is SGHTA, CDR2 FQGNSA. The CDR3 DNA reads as TGTGTCAGCAGCTTGGCAGGGCAGGTGAACACTGAAGCTTTCTTT. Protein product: CVSSLAGQVNTEAFF. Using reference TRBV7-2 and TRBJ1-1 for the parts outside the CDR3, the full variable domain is GAGVSQSPSNKVTEKGKDVELRCDPISGHTALYWYRQSLGQGLEFLIYFQGNSAPDKSGLPSDRFSAERTGGSVSTLTIQRTQQEDSAVYLCVSSLAGQVNTEAFFGQGTRLTVV.